These 8 T cell receptor beta chains share one sample of origin, sequenced in a study of blood T cell repertoires in COVID-19. Here immunoSEQ multiplex PCR was the method, and the copy in TCRdb shows in-frame clones only, minus some. The sample includes about 150,000 clones, roughly 90% of them seen just once. The sample was PBMCs or T cells enriched from blood (not recorded which). These receptors all come from a man aged 50 or older who had recovered from COVID-19.

The sample holds a few counts of this clone. This chain links TRBV7-2 with TRBJ2-3; a weak D match, TRBD1 (5 bases). Trimming took 2 bases from V and 5 from J, leaving 8 bases between them. Germline V gene sequence: CDR1 SGHTA, CDR2 FQGNSA. CDR3 size: 13 residues. CDR3 amino acids: CASSLKGKDTQYF. DNA for the CDR3: TGTGCCAGCAGCTTAAAGGGGAAAGATACGCAGTATTTT. Full variable domain (remainder filled in from reference TRBV7-2 and TRBJ2-3): GAGVSQSPSNKVTEKGKDVELRCDPISGHTALYWYRQSLGQGLEFLIYFQGNSAPDKSGLPSDRFSAERTGGSVSTLTIQRTQQEDSAVYLCASSLKGKDTQYFGPGTRLTVL.

The chain has TRBV7-3 and TRBJ1-4; 8 bases are shared with TRBD1. Germline V gene lookup returns CDR1 SGHTA and CDR2 FQGTGA. V lost 6 bases, J lost 6 bases, and 12 bases stayed unmatched. The CDR3 extends over 16 amino acids. In DNA, the CDR3 is TGTGCCAGCAGTGAAATTAATGGACAGGGTTATGAAAAACTGTTTTTT. Amino acids: CASSEINGQGYEKLFF.

This rearrangement joins TRBV5-1 to TRBJ2-7; 9 bases are a match to TRBD1. The length of the CDR3 is 14 residues. J was trimmed by 4 bases and V by 4 bases; bases with no gene match: 6. The germline CDR1 and CDR2 sequences are SGHRS and YFSETQ. The CDR3: CASSPAGQGYEQYV. In DNA, the CDR3 is TGCGCCAGCAGCCCGGCGGGACAGGGTTACGAGCAGTACGTC.

The chain recombines TRBV7-2 with TRBJ1-2, with TRBD1 identical over 7 bases. The V gene's germline CDR1 is SGHTA and CDR2 FQGNSA. V lost 5 bases to trimming and J lost 5 bases; unmatched junction nucleotides: 5. This CDR3 contains 13 residues. The CDR3 DNA sequence: TGTGCCAGCAGCGAGGACAGGAGATATGGCTACACCTTC. Translating it yields CASSEDRRYGYTF.

The V and J genes are TRBV28 and TRBJ1-4; 8 bases match TRBD1. V shed 3 bases, J shed 5 bases, and the junction held 5 bases outside the gene matches. Germline-derived CDR1 and CDR2 are MDHEN and SYDVKM. CDR3 length: 15 residues. The CDR3, as DNA: TGTGCCAGCAGTTTCACAGGGGGAGGAAATGAAAAACTGTTTTTT. Translation: CASSFTGGGNEKLFF.

The sample holds one count of this clone. This chain links TRBV2 with TRBJ2-5, with 7 bases that match TRBD2. The germline V gene encodes CDR1 SNHLY and CDR2 FYNNEI. The V gene end was trimmed by 7 bases and the J gene end by 5 bases; junction bases not matched to a gene: 10. The CDR3 loop spans 14 amino acids. CDR3 in DNA: TGTGCCAGCACGAGCGGGGCCTTCGGTGAGACCCAGTACTTC. As protein: CASTSGAFGETQYF.

The chain combines TRBV24-1 with TRBJ1-5, with 9 bases identical to TRBD1. J lost 5 bases, V lost 6 bases, and 4 bases had no gene match. This CDR3 has 14 residues. Germline assignment: CDR1 KGHDR and CDR2 SFDVKD. Here the CDR3 reads CATSSGTGHQPQHF. Written as DNA, the CDR3 is TGTGCCACCAGTTCCGGGACAGGGCATCAGCCCCAGCATTTT.

This clone has a single count. The V call is TRBV30, the J call TRBJ2-2; maybe TRBD2 (6 bases). V was shortened by 1 base and J by 6 bases, with 6 bases between the two germline ends. Germline V gene lookup returns CDR1 GTSNPN and CDR2 SVGIG (reference sequence). This CDR3 is built from 12 residues. In DNA, the CDR3 is TGTGCCTGGAGTGGACTAGCCGGGGAGCTGTTTTTT. Its protein product is CAWSGLAGELFF.